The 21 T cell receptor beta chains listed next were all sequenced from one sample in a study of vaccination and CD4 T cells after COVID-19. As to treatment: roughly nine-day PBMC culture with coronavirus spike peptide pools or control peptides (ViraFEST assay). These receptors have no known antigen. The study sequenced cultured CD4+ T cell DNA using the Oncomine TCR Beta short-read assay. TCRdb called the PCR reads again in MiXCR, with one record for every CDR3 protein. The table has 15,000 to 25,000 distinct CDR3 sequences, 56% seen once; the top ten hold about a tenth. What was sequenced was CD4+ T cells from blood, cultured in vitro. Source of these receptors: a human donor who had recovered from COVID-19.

Written as DNA, the CDR3 is TGTGCCACCAGCCCCCGGGCAGGGAACGGGGAGCTGTTTTTT. Protein sequence: CATSPRAGNGELFF. This chain links TRBV15 with TRBJ2-2; perhaps TRBD1 as D (5 bases). The CDR3 is 14 amino acids. Germline CDR1 and CDR2: LNHNV and YYDKDF (reference sequence). Trimming stripped 5 bases from V and 7 bases from J, with 14 bases between.

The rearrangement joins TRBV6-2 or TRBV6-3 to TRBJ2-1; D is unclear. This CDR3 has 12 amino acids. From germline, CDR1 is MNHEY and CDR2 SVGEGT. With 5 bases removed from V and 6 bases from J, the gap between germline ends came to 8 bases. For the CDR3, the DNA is TGTGCCAGCAGTAACAACCTCAATGAGCAGTTCTTC. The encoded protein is CASSNNLNEQFF.

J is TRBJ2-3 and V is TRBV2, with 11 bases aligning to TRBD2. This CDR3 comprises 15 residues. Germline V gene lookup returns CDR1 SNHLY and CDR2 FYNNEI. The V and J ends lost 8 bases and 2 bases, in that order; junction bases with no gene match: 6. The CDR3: CASRASGGFTDTQYF. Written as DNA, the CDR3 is TGTGCCAGCCGAGCTAGCGGGGGGTTCACAGATACGCAGTATTTT.

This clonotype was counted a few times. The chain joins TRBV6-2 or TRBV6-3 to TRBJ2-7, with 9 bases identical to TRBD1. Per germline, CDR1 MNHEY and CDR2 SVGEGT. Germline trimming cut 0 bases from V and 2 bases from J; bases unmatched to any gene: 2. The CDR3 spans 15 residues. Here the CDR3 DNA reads TGTGCCAGCAGTTACTCGGGACAGGGAGCCTACGAGCAGTACTTC. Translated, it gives CASSYSGQGAYEQYF.

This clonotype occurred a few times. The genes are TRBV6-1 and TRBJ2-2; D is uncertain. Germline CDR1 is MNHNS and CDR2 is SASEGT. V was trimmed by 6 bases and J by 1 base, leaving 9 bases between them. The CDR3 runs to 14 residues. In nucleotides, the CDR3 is TGTGCCAGCAGGAGGACGGAGAACACCGGGGAGCTGTTTTTT. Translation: CASRRTENTGELFF.

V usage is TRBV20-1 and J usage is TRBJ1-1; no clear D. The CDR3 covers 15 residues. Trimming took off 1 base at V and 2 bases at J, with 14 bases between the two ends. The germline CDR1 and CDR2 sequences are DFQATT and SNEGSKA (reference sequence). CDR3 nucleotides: TGCAGTGCTAGAGTCACGGCAGCAAGAAACACTGAAGCTTTCTTT. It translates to CSARVTAARNTEAFF.

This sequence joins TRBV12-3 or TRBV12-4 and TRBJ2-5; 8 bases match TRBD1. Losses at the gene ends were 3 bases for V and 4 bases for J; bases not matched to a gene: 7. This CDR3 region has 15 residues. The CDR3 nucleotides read TGTGCCAGCAGTTTGGCAGGGGGCTTGGGAGAGACCCAGTACTTC. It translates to CASSLAGGLGETQYF.

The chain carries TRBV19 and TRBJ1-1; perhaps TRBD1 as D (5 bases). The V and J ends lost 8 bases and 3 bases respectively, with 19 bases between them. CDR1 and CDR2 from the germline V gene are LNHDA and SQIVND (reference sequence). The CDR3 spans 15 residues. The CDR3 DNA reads TGTGCCAGTGCAGGCCGGGAGGGGAGATACACTGAAGCTTTCTTT. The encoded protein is CASAGREGRYTEAFF.

This chain's CDR3 is CASSVYRGNQPQHF. As DNA, the CDR3 is TGTGCCAGCAGCGTGTACAGAGGCAATCAGCCCCAGCATTTT. This chain links TRBV7-2 with TRBJ1-5; D is uncertain. Germline V gene data show CDR1 as SGHTA and CDR2 as FQGNSA. This CDR3 is 14 amino acids long. The germline V and J ends were trimmed by 5 bases and 2 bases, with 10 bases remaining between them.

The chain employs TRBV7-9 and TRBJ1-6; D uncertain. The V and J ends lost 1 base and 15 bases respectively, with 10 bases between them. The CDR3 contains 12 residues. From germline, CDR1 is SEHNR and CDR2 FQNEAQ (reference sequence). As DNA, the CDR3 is TGTGCCAGCAGCTTAGAGGTATCCTACCTCCACTTT. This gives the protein CASSLEVSYLHF. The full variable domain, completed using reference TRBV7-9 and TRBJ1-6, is DTGVSQNPRHKITKRGQNVTFRCDPISEHNRLYWYRQTLGQGPEFLTYFQNEAQLEKSRLLSDRFSAERPKGSFSTLEIQRTEQGDSAMYLCASSLEVSYLHFGNGTRLTVT.

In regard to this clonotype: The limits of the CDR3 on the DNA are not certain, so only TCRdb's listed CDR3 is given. This CDR3 is CISVPEAQYSYGYTF. J is TRBJ1-2 and V is TRBV7-5. TRBV7-5 corresponds to a pseudogene. The CDR3 length equals 15 residues, ends included.

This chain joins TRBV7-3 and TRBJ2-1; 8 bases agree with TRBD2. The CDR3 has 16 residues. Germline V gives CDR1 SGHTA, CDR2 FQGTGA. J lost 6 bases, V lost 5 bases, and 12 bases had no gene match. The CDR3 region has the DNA TGTGCCAGCAGCCCAGATTCGGGAGGGCCTGTCAATGAGCAGTTCTTC. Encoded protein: CASSPDSGGPVNEQFF.

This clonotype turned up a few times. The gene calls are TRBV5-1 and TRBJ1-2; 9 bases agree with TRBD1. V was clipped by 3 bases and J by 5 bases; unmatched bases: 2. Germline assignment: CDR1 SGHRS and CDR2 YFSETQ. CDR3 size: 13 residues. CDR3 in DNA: TGCGCCAGCAGCTGGACAGGGGAGTATGGCTACACCTTC. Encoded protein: CASSWTGEYGYTF.

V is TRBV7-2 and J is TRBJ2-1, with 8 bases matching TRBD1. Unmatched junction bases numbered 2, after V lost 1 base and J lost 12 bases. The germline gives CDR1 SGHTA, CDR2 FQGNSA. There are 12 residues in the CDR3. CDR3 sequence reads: CASSLVGQVQFF. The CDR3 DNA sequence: TGTGCCAGCAGCTTAGTGGGACAGGTGCAGTTCTTC.

The CDR3 spells CASSSRTGMNTEAFF. DNA for the CDR3: TGTGCCAGCAGTTCCCGGACAGGTATGAACACTGAAGCTTTCTTT. The chain combines TRBV6-2 or TRBV6-3 with TRBJ1-1; 7 bases match TRBD1. Germline CDR1 is MNHEY and CDR2 is SVGEGT. V was pared by 4 bases and J by 0 bases, with 5 bases of the junction left unmatched. The CDR3 is 15 amino acids.

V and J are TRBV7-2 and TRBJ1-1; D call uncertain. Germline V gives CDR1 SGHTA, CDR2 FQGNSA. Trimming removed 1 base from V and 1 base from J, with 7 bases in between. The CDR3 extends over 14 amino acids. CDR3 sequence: CASSLVQPNTEAFF. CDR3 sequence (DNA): TGTGCCAGCAGCTTAGTCCAGCCGAACACTGAAGCTTTCTTT.

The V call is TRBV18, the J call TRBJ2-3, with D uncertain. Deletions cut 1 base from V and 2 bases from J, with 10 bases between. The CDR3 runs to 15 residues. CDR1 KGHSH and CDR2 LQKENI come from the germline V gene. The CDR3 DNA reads TGTGCCAGCTCACCACAGGCCACCCACACAGATACGCAGTATTTT. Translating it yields CASSPQATHTDTQYF.

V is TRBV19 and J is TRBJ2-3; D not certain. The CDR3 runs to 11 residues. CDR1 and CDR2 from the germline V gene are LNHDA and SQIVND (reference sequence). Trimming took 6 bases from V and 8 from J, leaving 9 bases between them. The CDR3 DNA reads TGTGCCAGTAGCTTCTCAGGTACGCAGTATTTT. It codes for CASSFSGTQYF.

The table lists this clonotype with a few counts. The CDR3 here is CSAAGTANYGYTF. In nucleotides, the CDR3 is TGCAGTGCTGCCGGGACAGCCAACTATGGCTACACCTTC. V and J are TRBV20-1 and TRBJ1-2, with 7 bases lining up with TRBD1. This CDR3 is 13 amino acids long. V dropped 5 bases and J dropped 2; count of bases not matched to a gene: 5. CDR1 is DFQATT, CDR2 SNEGSKA, per germline (reference sequence).

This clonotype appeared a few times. CDR3 DNA sequence: TGTGCCAGCAGTACATTAGGCTGGGGCGACGAGCAGTACTTC. Its protein is CASSTLGWGDEQYF. The J gene is TRBJ2-7, the V gene TRBV7-9, with D tentatively TRBD1 (5 bases). V was cut by 6 bases and J by 5 bases, with 17 bases left in between. Germline V CDR1 and CDR2: SEHNR, FQNEAQ (reference sequence). The CDR3 length is 14 residues.

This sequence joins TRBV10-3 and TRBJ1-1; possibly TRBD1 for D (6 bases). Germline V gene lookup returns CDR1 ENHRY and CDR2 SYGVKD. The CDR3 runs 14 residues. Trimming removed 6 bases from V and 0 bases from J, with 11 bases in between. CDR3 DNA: TGTGCCATCAGCCAACAGGGTGTGAACACTGAAGCTTTCTTT. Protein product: CAISQQGVNTEAFF.